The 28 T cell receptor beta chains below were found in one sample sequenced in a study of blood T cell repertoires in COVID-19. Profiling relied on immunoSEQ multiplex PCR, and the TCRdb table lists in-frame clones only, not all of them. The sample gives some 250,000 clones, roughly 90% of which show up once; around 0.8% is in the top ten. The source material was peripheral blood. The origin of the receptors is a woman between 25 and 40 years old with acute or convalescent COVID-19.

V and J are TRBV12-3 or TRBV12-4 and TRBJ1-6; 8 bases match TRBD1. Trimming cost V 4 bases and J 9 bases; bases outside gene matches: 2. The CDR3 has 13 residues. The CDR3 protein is CASSSGQGSPLHF. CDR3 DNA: TGTGCCAGCAGTTCCGGACAGGGTTCACCCCTCCACTTT.

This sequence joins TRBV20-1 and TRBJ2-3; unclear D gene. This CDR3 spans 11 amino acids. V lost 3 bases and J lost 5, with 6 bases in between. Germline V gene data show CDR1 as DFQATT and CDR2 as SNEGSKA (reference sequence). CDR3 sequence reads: CSASPLDTQYF. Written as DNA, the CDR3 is TGCAGTGCTAGCCCCCTAGATACGCAGTATTTT.

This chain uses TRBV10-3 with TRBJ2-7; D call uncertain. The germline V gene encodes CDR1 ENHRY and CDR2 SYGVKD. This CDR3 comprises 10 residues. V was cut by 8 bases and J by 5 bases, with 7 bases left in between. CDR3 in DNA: TGTGCCATCGACACAGACGAGCAGTACTTC. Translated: CAIDTDEQYF.

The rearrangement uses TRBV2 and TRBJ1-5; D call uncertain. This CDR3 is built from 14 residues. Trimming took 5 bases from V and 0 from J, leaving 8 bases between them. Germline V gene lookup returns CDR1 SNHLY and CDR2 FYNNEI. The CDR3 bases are TGTGCCAGCAGTTCCGTTTATAGCAATCAGCCCCAGCATTTT. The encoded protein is CASSSVYSNQPQHF.

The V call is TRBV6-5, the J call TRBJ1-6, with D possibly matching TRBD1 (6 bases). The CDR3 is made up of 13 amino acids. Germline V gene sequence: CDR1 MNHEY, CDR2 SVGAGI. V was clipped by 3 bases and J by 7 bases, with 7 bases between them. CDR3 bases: TGTGCCAGCAGTTATACAGGGAATTCACCCCTCCACTTT. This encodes CASSYTGNSPLHF.

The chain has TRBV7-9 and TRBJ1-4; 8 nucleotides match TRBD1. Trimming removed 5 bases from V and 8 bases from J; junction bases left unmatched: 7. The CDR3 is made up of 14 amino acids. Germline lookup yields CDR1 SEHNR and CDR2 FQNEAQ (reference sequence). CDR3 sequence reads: CASSPDRGGEKLFF. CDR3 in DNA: TGTGCCAGCAGCCCCGACAGGGGTGGAGAAAAACTGTTTTTT.

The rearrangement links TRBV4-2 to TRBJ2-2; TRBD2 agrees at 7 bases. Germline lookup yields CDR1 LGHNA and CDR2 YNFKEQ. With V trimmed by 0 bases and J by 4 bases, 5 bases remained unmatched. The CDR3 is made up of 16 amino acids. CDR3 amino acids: CASSQEPRGVTGELFF. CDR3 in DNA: TGTGCCAGCAGCCAAGAACCCCGGGGGGTCACCGGGGAGCTGTTTTTT.

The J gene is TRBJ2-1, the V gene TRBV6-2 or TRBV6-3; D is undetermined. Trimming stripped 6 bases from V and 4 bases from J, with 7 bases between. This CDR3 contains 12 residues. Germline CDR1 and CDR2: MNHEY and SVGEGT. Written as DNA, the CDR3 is TGTGCCAGCAGCCGTTCTTACAATGAGCAGTTCTTC. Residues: CASSRSYNEQFF.

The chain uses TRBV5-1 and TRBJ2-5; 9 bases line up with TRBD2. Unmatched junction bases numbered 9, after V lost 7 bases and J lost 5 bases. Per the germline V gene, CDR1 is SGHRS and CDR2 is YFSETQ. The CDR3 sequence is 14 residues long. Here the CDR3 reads CASCLSGTSETQYF. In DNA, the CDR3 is TGCGCCAGCTGCCTCTCCGGGACTAGCGAGACCCAGTACTTC.

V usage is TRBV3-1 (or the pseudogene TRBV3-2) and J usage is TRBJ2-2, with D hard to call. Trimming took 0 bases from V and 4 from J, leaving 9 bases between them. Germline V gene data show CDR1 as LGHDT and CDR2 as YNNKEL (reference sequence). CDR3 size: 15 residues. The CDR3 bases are TGTGCCAGCAGCCAAGAACAGCCCAGCACCGGGGAGCTGTTTTTT. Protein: CASSQEQPSTGELFF.

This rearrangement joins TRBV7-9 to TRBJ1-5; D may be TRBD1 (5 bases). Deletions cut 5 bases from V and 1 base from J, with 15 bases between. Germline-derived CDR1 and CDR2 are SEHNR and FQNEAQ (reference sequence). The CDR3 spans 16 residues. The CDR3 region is CASSDDLRGSNQPQHF. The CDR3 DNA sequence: TGTGCCAGCAGCGACGACCTTCGGGGGAGCAATCAGCCCCAGCATTTT.

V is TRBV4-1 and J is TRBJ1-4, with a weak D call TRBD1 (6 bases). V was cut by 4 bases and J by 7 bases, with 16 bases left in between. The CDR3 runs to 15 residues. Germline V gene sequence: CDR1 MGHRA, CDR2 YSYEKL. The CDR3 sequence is CASSPQETGVEKLFF. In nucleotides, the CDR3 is TGCGCCAGCAGCCCCCAGGAGACAGGAGTTGAAAAACTGTTTTTT.

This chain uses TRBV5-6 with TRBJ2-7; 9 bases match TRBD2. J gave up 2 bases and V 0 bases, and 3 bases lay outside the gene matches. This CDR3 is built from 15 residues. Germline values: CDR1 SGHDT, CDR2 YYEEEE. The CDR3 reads CASSLGSGGTYEQYF. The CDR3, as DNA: TGTGCCAGCAGCTTGGGTAGCGGGGGAACCTACGAGCAGTACTTC. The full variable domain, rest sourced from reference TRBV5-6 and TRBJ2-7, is DAGVTQSPTHLIKTRGQQVTLRCSPKSGHDTVSWYQQALGQGPQFIFQYYEEEERQRGNFPDRFSGHQFPNYSSELNVNALLLGDSALYLCASSLGSGGTYEQYFGPGTRLTVT.

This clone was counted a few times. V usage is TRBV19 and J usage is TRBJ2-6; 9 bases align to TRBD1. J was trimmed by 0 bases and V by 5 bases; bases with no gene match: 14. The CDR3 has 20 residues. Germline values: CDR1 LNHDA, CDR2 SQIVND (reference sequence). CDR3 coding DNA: TGTGCCAGTAGTCACCCCGGGACAGGGCTTAGGTCCTCTGGGGCCAACGTCCTGACTTTC. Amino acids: CASSHPGTGLRSSGANVLTF.

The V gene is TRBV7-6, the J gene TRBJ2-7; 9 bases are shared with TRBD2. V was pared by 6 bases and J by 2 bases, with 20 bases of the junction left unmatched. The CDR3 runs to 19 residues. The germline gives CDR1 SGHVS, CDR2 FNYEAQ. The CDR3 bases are TGTGCCAGCAGTCCCGATCGTAGCGGGAGTGTAGGGGTTCCCTACGAGCAGTACTTC. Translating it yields CASSPDRSGSVGVPYEQYF.

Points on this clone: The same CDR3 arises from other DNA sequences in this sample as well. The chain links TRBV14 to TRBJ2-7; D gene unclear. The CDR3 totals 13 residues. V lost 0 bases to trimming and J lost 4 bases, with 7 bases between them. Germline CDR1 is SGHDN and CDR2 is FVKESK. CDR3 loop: CASSQDGPYEQYF. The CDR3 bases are TGTGCCAGCAGCCAAGATGGCCCTTACGAGCAGTACTTC. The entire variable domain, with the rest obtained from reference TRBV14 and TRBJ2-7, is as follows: EAGVTQFPSHSVIEKGQTVTLRCDPISGHDNLYWYRRVMGKEIKFLLHFVKESKQDESGMPNNRFLAERTGGTYSTLKVQPAELEDSGVYFCASSQDGPYEQYFGPGTRLTVT.

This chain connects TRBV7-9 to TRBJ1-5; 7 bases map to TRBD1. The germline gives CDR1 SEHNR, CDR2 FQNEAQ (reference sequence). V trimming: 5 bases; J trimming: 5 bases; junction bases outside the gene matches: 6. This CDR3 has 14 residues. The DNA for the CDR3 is TGTGCCAGCAGCGTTGACAGGGATGATCAGCCCCAGCATTTT. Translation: CASSVDRDDQPQHF.

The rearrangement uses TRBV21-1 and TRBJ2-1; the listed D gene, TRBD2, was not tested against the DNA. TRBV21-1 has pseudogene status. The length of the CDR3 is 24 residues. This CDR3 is CASSKVGLFGTSGSSGGFYNEQFF. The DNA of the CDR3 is TGTGCCAGCAGCAAAGTTGGTCTTTTCGGGACTAGCGGGAGCTCGGGGGGGTTTTACAATGAGCAGTTCTTC.

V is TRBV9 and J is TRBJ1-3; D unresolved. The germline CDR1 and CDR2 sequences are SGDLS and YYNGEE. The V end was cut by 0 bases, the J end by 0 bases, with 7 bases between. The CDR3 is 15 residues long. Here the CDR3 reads CASSVATSSGNTIYF. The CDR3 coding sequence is TGTGCCAGCAGCGTAGCTACGAGCTCTGGAAACACCATATATTTT.

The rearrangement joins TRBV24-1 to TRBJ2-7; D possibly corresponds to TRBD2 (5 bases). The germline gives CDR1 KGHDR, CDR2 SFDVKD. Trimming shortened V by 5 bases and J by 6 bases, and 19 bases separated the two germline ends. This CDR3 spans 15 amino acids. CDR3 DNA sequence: TGTGCCACCAGTGCCGTGGCGGGTCCGGTAGGCGAGCAGTACTTC. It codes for CATSAVAGPVGEQYF.

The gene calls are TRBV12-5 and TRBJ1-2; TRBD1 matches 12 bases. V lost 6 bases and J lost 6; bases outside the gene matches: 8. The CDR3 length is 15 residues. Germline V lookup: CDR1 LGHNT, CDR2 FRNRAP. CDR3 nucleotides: TGTGCTAGTGGAGGGACAGGGGGCATGTTCGATGGCTACACCTTC. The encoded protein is CASGGTGGMFDGYTF.

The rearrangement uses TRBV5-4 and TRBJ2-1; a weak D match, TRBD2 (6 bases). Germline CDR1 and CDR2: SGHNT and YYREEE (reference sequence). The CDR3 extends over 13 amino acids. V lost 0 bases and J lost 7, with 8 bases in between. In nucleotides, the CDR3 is TGTGCCAGCAGCTTGGGACTAGATAATGAGCAGTTCTTC. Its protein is CASSLGLDNEQFF.

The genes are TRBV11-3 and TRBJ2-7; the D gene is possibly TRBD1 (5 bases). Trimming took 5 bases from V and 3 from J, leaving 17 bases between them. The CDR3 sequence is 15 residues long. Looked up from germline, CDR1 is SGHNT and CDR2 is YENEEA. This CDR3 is CASSAPRAGDYEQYF. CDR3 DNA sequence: TGTGCCAGCAGCGCCCCCAGGGCTGGGGACTACGAGCAGTACTTC.

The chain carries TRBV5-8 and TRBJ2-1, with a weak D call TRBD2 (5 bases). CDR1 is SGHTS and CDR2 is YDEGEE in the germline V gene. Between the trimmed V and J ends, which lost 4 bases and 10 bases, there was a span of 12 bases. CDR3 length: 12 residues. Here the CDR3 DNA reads TGTGCCAGCAGCACCGTCAGAGGGGAGCAGTTCTTC. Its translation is CASSTVRGEQFF.

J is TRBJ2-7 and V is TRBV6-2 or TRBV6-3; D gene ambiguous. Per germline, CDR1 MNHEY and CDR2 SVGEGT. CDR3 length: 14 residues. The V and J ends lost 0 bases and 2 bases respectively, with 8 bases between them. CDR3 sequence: CASSYSSVAYEQYF. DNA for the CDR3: TGTGCCAGCAGTTACTCCTCCGTTGCCTACGAGCAGTACTTC.

The CDR3 region is CASSLGGMNTEAFF. DNA of the CDR3: TGTGCCAGCAGCTTGGGCGGGATGAACACTGAAGCTTTCTTT. V gene TRBV11-3 combines with J gene TRBJ1-1, with D unresolved. Trimming removed 3 bases from V and 0 bases from J, with 8 bases in between. Germline values: CDR1 SGHNT, CDR2 YENEEA. The CDR3 spans 14 residues.

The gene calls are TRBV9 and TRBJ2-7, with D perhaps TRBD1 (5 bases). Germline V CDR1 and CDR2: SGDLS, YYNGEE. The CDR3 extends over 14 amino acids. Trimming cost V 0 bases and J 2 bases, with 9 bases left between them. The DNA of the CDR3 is TGTGCCAGCAGCGTAGATCCAGGGCCCTACGAGCAGTACTTC. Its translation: CASSVDPGPYEQYF.

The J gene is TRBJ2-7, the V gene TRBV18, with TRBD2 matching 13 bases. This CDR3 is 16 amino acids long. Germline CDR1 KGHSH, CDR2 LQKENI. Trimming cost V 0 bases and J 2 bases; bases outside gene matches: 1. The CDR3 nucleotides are TGTGCCAGCTCACCACCTACTAGCGGGAGGGCCTACGAGCAGTACTTC. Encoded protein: CASSPPTSGRAYEQYF.